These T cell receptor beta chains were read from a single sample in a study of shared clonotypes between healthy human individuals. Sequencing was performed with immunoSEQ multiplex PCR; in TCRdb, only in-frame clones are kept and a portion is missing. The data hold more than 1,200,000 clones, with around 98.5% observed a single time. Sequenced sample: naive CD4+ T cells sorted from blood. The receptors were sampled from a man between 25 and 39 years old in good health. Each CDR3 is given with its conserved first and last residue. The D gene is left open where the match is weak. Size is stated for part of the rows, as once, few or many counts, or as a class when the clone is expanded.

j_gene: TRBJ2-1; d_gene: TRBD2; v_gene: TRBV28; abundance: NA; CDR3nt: TGTGCCAGCTTGCGGGGGAGCTCCTACAATGAGCAGTTCTTC; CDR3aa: CASLRGSSYNEQFF
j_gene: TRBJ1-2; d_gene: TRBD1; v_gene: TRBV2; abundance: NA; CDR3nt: TGTGCCGGGACGACAGGGGGCGGTAACTATGGCTACACCTTC; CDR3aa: CAGTTGGGNYGYTF
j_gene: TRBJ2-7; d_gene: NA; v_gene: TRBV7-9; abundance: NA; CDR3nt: TGTGCCAGCAGCTTACGTACTCAGAACAGCGGCTACGAGCAGTACTTC; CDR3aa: CASSLRTQNSGYEQYF
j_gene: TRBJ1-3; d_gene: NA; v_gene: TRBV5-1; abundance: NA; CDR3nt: TGCGCCAGCAGCAAACCGGACATGGGCTCTGGAAACACCATATATTTT; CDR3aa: CASSKPDMGSGNTIYF
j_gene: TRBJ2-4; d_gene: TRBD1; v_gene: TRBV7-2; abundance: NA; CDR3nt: TGTGCCAGCAGCTCCGGGACAGGGAGTCCCATTCAGTACTTC; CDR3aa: CASSSGTGSPIQYF
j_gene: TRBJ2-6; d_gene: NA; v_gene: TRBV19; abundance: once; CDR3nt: TGTGCCAGTAAAGTTACCGGGGCCAACGTCCTGACTTTC; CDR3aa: CASKVTGANVLTF
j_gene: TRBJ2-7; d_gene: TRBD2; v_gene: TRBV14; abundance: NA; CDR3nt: TGTGCCAGCAGCCAAGACCGACTAGCGGGAGTCCGCGAGCAGTACTTC; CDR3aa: CASSQDRLAGVREQYF
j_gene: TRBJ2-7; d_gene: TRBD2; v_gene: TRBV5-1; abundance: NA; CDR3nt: TGCGCCAGCAGCCAAGGACTAGACTTCCTTCGCGACGAGCAGTACTTC; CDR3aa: CASSQGLDFLRDEQYF
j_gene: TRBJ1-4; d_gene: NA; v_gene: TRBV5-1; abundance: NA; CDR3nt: TGCGCCAGCAGCTTAGGGCGGGGCTCCGAAAAACTGTTTTTT; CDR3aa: CASSLGRGSEKLFF
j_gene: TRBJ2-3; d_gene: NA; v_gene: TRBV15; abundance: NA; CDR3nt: TGTGCCACAGGTTATCCAGATACGCAGTATTTT; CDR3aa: CATGYPDTQYF
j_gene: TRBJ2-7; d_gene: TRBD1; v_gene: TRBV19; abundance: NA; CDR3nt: TGTGCCACCGGGGACAGCCCCTACGAGCAGTACTTC; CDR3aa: CATGDSPYEQYF
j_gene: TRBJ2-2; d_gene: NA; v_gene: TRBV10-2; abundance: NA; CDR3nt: TGCGCCAGCAACGGGAACACCGGGGAGCTGTTTTTT; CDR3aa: CASNGNTGELFF
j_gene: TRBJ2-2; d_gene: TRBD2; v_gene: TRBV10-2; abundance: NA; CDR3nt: TGCGCCAGCATACTAGCGGGAGGTGTATGGGGCACCGGGGAGCTGTTTTTT; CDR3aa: CASILAGGVWGTGELFF
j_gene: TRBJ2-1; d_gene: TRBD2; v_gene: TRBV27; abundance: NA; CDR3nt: TGTGCCAGCAGTTTTAAGGGGACTAGCGATGAGCAGTTCTTC; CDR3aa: CASSFKGTSDEQFF
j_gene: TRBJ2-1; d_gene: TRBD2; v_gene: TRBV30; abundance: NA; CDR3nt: TGTGCCTGGACTACGGGACTAGCCTACAATGAGCAGTTCTTC; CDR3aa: CAWTTGLAYNEQFF
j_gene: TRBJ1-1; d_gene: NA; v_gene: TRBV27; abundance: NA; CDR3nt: TGTGCCAGCAGTTTTAAAGGGAACACTGAAGCTTTCTTT; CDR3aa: CASSFKGNTEAFF
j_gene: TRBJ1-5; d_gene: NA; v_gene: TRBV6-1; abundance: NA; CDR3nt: TGTGCCAGCAGAGGTGGGGGGGGAGTGAATCAGCCCCAGCATTTT; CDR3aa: CASRGGGGVNQPQHF
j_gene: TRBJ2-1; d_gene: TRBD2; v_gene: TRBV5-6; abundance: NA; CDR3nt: TGTGCCAGCAGCGGGGGACTACCCTACAATGAGCAGTTCTTC; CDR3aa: CASSGGLPYNEQFF
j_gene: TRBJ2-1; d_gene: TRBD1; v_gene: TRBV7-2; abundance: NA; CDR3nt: TGTGCCAGCAGCCCACCGAGACAGGGGGCGAAAAATGAGCAGTTCTTC; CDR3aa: CASSPPRQGAKNEQFF
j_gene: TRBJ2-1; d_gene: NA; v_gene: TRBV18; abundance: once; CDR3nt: TGTGCCAGCTCACCGGGACTGCTAACCACCAATGAGCAGTTCTTC; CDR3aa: CASSPGLLTTNEQFF
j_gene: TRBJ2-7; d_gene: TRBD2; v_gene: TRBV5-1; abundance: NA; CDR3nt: TGCGCCAGCAGCTTTTACGGCTCTAGCGGGAGGTACGAGCAGTACTTC; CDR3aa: CASSFYGSSGRYEQYF
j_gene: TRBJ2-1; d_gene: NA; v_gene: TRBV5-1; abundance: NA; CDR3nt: TGCGCCAGCAGCTTGGCACAGGCTTATTACAATGAGCAGTTCTTC; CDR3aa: CASSLAQAYYNEQFF